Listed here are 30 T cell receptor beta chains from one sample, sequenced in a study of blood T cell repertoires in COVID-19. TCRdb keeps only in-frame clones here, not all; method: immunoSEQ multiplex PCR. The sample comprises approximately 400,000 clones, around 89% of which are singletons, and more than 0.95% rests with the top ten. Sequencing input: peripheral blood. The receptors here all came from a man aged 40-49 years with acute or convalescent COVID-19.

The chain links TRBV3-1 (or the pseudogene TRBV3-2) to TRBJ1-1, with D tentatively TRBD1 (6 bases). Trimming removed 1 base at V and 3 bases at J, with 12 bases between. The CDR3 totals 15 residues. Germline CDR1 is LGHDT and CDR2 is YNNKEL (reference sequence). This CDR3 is CASSQVGGADTEAFF. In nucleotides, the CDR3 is TGTGCCAGCAGCCAAGTAGGGGGGGCGGACACTGAAGCTTTCTTT.

The CDR3 reads CASSPLAGGSTDTQYF. Written as DNA, the CDR3 is TGTGCCAGCTCACCACTGGCGGGAGGGAGCACAGATACGCAGTATTTT. The chain is built from TRBV18 and TRBJ2-3, with TRBD2 identical over 9 bases. The germline gives CDR1 KGHSH, CDR2 LQKENI. V trimming: 1 base; J trimming: 0 bases; junction bases outside the gene matches: 2. This CDR3 is 16 amino acids long. Using reference TRBV18 and TRBJ2-3 for the parts outside the CDR3, the full variable domain is NAGVMQNPRHLVRRRGQEARLRCSPMKGHSHVYWYRQLPEEGLKFMVYLQKENIIDESGMPKERFSAEFPKEGPSILRIQQVVRGDSAAYFCASSPLAGGSTDTQYFGPGTRLTVL.

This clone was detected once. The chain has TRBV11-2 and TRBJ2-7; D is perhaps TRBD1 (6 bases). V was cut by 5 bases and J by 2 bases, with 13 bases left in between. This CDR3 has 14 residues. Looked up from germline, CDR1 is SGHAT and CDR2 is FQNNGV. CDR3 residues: CASSLLQGAYEQYF. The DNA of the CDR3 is TGTGCCAGCAGCCTACTACAGGGAGCCTACGAGCAGTACTTC.

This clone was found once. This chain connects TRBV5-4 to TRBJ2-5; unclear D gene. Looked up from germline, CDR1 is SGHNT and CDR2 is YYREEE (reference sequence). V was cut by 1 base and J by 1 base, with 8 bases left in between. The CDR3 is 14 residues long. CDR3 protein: CASSLPLAQETQYF. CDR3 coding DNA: TGTGCCAGCAGCTTGCCCCTGGCCCAAGAGACCCAGTACTTC.

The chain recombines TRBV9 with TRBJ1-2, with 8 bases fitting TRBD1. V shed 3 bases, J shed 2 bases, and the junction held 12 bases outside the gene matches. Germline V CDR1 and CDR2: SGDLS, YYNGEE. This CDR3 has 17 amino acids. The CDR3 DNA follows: TGTGCCAGCAGCGCCTCAGGGGGCCCCAAGAAAAACTATGGCTACACCTTC. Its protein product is CASSASGGPKKNYGYTF.

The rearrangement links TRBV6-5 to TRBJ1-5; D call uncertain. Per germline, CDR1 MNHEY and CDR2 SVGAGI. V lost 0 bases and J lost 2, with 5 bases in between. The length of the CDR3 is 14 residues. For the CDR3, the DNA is TGTGCCAGCAGTTACTCGGCAGGCAATCAGCCCCAGCATTTT. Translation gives CASSYSAGNQPQHF.

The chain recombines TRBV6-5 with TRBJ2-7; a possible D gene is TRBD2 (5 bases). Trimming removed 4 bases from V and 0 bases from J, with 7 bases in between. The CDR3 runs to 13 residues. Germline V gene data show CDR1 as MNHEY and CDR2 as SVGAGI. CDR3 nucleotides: TGTGCCAGCAGTTCCGGGGACTCCTACGAGCAGTACTTC. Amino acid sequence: CASSSGDSYEQYF.

Here the CDR3 reads CASSSTTGGLYEQYF. CDR3 DNA: TGCGCCAGCAGCTCTACGACAGGGGGGCTATACGAGCAGTACTTC. J is TRBJ2-7 and V is TRBV5-1; 9 bases agree with TRBD1. Germline V gene data show CDR1 as SGHRS and CDR2 as YFSETQ. This CDR3 is built from 15 residues. V shed 3 bases and J 4 bases; nucleotides not matched to a gene: 8.

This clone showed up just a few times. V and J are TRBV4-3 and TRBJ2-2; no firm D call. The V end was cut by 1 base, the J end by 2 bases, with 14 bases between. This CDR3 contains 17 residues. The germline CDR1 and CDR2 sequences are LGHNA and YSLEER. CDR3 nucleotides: TGCGCCAGCAGCCAAGTTCCGACAAAACAAAACACCGGGGAGCTGTTTTTT. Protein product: CASSQVPTKQNTGELFF.

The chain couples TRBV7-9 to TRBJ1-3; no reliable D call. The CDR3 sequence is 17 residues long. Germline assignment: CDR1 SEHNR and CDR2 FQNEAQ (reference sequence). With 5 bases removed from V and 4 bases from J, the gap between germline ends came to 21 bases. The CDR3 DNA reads TGTGCCAGCAGCCACAATCCGGGAAGGGAGTACGGAAACACCATATATTTT. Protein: CASSHNPGREYGNTIYF.

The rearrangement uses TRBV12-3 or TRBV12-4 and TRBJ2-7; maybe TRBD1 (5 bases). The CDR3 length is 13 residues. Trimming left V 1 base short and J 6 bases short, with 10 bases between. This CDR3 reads CASSLESGFEQYF. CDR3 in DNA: TGTGCCAGCAGTTTAGAGTCAGGGTTCGAGCAGTACTTC.

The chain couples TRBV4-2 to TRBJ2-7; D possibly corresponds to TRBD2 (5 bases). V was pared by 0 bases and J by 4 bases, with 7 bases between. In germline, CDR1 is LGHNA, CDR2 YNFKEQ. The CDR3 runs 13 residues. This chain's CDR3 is CASSQETGYEQYF. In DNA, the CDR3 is TGTGCCAGCAGCCAAGAAACGGGGTACGAGCAGTACTTC.

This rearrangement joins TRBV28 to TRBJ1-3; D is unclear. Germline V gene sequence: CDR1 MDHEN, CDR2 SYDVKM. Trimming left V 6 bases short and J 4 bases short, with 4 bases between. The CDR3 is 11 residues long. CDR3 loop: CASSRGNTIYF. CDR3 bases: TGTGCCAGCAGCCGGGGAAACACCATATATTTT.

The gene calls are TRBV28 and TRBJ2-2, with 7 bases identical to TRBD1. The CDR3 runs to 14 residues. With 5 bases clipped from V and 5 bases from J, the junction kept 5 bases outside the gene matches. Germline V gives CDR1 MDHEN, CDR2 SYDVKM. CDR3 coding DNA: TGTGCCAGCAGTCTGCCAGGGGGTACCGGGGAGCTGTTTTTT. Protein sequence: CASSLPGGTGELFF.

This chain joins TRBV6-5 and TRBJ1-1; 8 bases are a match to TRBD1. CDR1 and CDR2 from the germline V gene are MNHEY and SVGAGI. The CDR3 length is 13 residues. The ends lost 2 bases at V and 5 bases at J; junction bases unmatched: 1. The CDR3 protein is CASSYDRGTEAFF. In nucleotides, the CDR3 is TGTGCCAGCAGTTACGACAGGGGAACTGAAGCTTTCTTT.

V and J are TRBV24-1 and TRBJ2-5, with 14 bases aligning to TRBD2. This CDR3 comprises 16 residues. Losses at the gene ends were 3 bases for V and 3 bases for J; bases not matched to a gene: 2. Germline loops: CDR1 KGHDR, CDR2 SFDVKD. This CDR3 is CATSDLGLAGEETQYF. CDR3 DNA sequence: TGTGCCACCAGTGATCTGGGACTAGCGGGAGAAGAGACCCAGTACTTC.

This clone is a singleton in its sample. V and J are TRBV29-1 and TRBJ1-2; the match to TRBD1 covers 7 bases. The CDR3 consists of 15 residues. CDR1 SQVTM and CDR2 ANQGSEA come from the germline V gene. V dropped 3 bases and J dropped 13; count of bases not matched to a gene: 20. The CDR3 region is CSVDKYSGRGEGATF. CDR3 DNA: TGCAGCGTTGATAAATACTCGGGCAGGGGGGAAGGAGCCACCTTC.

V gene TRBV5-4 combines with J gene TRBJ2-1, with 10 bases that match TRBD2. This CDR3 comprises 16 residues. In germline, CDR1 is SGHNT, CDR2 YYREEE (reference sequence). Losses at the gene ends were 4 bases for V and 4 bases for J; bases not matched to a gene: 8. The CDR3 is CASSLRTSGIYNEQFF. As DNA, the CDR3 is TGTGCCAGCAGCCTCCGTACTAGCGGGATTTACAATGAGCAGTTCTTC.

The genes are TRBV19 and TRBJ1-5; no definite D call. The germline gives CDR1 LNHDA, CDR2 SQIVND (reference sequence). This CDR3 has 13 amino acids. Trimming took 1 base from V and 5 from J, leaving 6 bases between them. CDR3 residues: CASSIGADQPQHF. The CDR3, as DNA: TGTGCCAGTAGTATAGGGGCAGATCAGCCCCAGCATTTT.

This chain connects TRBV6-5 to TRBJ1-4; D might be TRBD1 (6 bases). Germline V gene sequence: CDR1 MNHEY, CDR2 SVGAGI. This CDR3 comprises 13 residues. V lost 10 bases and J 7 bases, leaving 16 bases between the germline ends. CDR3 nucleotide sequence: TGTGCCACCGGACAGACTCATGGTGAAAAACTGTTTTTT. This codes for CATGQTHGEKLFF.

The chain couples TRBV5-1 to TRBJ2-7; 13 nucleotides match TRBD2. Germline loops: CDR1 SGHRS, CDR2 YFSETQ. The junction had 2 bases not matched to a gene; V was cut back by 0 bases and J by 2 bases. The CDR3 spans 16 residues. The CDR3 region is CASSLAGTSGTYEQYF. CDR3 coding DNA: TGCGCCAGCAGCTTGGCCGGGACTAGCGGGACCTACGAGCAGTACTTC.

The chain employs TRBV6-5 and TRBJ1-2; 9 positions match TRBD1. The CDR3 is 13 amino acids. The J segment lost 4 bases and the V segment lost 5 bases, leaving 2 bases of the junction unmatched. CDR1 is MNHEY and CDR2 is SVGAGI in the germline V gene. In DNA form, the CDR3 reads TGTGCCAGCAGTCTGGACAGGGGCTATGGCTACACCTTC. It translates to CASSLDRGYGYTF.

Here the CDR3 DNA reads TGTGCCAGCAGTCCACGGAGTGCTAGCAATCAGCCCCAGCATTTT. Its protein product is CASSPRSASNQPQHF. This chain uses TRBV27 with TRBJ1-5; D is unresolved. The CDR3 loop spans 15 amino acids. V gave up 5 bases and J gave up 0 bases, with 11 bases separating them. Germline V gene lookup returns CDR1 MNHEY and CDR2 SMNVEV (reference sequence).

The CDR3 nucleotides are TGTGCCAGTAGTATACGCAGGGGCACCCAAGAGACCCAGTACTTC. This gives the protein CASSIRRGTQETQYF. This sequence joins TRBV19 and TRBJ2-5; D might be TRBD1 (6 bases). V was pared by 2 bases and J by 1 base, with 11 bases between. Germline assignment: CDR1 LNHDA and CDR2 SQIVND (reference sequence). The CDR3 has 15 residues. Full variable domain (missing parts from reference TRBV19 and TRBJ2-5): DGGITQSPKYLFRKEGQNVTLSCEQNLNHDAMYWYRQDPGQGLRLIYYSQIVNDFQKGDIAEGYSVSREKKESFPLTVTSAQKNPTAFYLCASSIRRGTQETQYFGPGTRLLVL.

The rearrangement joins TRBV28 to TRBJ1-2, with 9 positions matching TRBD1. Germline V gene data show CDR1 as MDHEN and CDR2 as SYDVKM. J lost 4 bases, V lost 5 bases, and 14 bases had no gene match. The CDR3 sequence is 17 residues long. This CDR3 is CASSPLRFTTGGYGYTF. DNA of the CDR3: TGTGCCAGCAGTCCTCTACGCTTCACGACAGGGGGCTATGGCTACACCTTC.

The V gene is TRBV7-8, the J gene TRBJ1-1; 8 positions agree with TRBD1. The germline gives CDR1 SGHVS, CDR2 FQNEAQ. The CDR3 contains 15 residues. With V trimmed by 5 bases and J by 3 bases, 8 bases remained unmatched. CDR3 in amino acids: CASSLRTGIDTEAFF. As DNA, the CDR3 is TGTGCCAGCAGCCTCCGGACAGGGATCGACACTGAAGCTTTCTTT.

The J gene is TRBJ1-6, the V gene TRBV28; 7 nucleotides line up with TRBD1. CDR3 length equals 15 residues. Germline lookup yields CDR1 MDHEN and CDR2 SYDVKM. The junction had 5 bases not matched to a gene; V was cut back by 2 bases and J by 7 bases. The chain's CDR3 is CASSLVGTENSPLHF. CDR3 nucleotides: TGTGCCAGCAGTTTAGTTGGGACAGAAAATTCACCCCTCCACTTT.

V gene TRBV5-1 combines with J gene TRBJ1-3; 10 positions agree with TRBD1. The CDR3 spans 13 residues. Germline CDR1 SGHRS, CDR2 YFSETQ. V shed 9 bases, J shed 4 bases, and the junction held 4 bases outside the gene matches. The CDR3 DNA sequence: TGCGCCACCGGGACAGGGGTAGGAAACACCATATATTTT. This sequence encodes CATGTGVGNTIYF.

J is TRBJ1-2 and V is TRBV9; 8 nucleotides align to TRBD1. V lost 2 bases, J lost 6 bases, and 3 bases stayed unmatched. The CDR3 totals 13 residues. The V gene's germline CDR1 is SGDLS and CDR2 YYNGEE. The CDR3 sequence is CASSVTGDHGYTF. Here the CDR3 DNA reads TGTGCCAGCAGCGTGACAGGGGATCATGGCTACACCTTC.

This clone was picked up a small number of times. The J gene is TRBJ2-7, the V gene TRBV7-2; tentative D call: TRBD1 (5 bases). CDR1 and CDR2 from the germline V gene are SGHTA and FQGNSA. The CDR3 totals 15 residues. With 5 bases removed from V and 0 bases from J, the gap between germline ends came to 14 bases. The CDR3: CASSTGPRSSYEQYF. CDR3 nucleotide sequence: TGTGCCAGCAGCACAGGACCCAGGAGCTCCTACGAGCAGTACTTC. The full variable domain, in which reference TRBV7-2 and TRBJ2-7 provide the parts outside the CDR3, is GAGVSQSPSNKVTEKGKDVELRCDPISGHTALYWYRQSLGQGLEFLIYFQGNSAPDKSGLPSDRFSAERTGGSVSTLTIQRTQQEDSAVYLCASSTGPRSSYEQYFGPGTRLTVT.